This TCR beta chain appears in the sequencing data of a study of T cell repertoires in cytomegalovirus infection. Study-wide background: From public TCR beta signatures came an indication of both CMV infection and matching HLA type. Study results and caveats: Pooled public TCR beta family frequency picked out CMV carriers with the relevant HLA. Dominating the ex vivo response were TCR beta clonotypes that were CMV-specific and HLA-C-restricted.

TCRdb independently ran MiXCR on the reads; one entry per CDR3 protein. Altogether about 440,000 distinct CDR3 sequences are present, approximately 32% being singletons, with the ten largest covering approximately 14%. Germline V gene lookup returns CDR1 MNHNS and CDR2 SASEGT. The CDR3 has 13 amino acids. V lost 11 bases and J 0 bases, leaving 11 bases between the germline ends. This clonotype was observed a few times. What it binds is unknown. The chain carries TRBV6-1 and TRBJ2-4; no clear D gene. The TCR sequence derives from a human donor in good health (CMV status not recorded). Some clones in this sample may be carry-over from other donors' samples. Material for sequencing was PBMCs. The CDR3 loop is CALRERAKNIQYF. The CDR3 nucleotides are TGTGCCCTTAGGGAACGAGCCAAAAACATTCAGTACTTC.